These 24 T cell receptor beta chains share one sample of origin, sequenced in a study of cytomegalovirus exposure and HLA in healthy donors. TCRdb's copy holds only in-frame clones and misses some; the assay was immunoSEQ multiplex PCR. Among some 140,000 clones listed, about 87% were seen once. The source material was PBMCs. These receptors originate from a woman between 25 and 40 years old in good health and CMV-seropositive.

The chain combines TRBV28 with TRBJ2-3, with TRBD1 matching 7 bases. V dropped 2 bases and J dropped 4; count of bases not matched to a gene: 6. Germline CDR1 and CDR2: MDHEN and SYDVKM. CDR3 length: 15 residues. DNA of the CDR3: TGTGCCAGCAGTTTACCGCACAGGGGAGCAGATACGCAGTATTTT. Its protein is CASSLPHRGADTQYF.

The chain has TRBV2 and TRBJ2-2, with 8 bases that match TRBD1. Looked up from germline, CDR1 is SNHLY and CDR2 is FYNNEI. Trimming at V came to 3 bases and at J to 4 bases, leaving 10 bases not matched to a gene. CDR3 size: 17 residues. CDR3 in DNA: TGTGCCAGCAGTGAGCCGGGACAGGAAGTATTCACCGGGGAGCTGTTTTTT. Its translation is CASSEPGQEVFTGELFF.

The V gene is TRBV27, the J gene TRBJ1-2; no firm D call. CDR1 MNHEY and CDR2 SMNVEV come from the germline V gene (reference sequence). Trimming cost V 6 bases and J 8 bases, with 19 bases left between them. This CDR3 spans 14 amino acids. CDR3 protein: CASSYNPGVMGYTF. The CDR3 nucleotides read TGTGCCAGCAGCTATAACCCCGGGGTCATGGGCTACACCTTC.

The rearrangement links TRBV2 to TRBJ2-1; possibly TRBD2 for D (5 bases). The CDR3 loop spans 12 amino acids. The V and J ends lost 11 bases and 1 base respectively, with 9 bases between them. Per the germline V gene, CDR1 is SNHLY and CDR2 is FYNNEI. The CDR3 sequence: CAGGWSYNEQFF. CDR3 nucleotides: TGTGCCGGCGGGTGGTCCTACAATGAGCAGTTCTTC.

This clone was seen only a few times. The V call is TRBV19, the J call TRBJ1-3, with D unclear. CDR3 length equals 14 residues. V was cut by 8 bases and J by 0 bases, with 11 bases left in between. Germline CDR1 LNHDA, CDR2 SQIVND (reference sequence). CDR3 DNA sequence: TGTGCCAGTTCTCCGGGAAACTCTGGAAACACCATATATTTT. Residues: CASSPGNSGNTIYF.

This clone was observed once. The V call is TRBV5-1, the J call TRBJ2-7; 9 bases line up with TRBD1. This CDR3 has 14 residues. J lost 7 bases, V lost 3 bases, and 8 bases had no gene match. CDR1 is SGHRS and CDR2 is YFSETQ in the germline V gene. CDR3: CASSWTGEAAEQYF. The CDR3, as DNA: TGCGCCAGCAGCTGGACAGGGGAGGCCGCTGAGCAGTACTTC.

This clone has just one count. The chain combines TRBV18 with TRBJ2-1, with TRBD2 matching over 14 bases. CDR1 KGHSH and CDR2 LQKENI come from the germline V gene. V gave up 3 bases and J gave up 7 bases; unmatched junction bases: 5. The CDR3 has 16 amino acids. DNA for the CDR3: TGTGCCAGCTCACCGCCCGGGACTAGCGGGAGTAATGAGCAGTTCTTC. Protein sequence: CASSPPGTSGSNEQFF. The variable domain in full, with the rest retrieved from reference TRBV18 and TRBJ2-1, is NAGVMQNPRHLVRRRGQEARLRCSPMKGHSHVYWYRQLPEEGLKFMVYLQKENIIDESGMPKERFSAEFPKEGPSILRIQQVVRGDSAAYFCASSPPGTSGSNEQFFGPGTRLTVL.

The chain couples TRBV29-1 to TRBJ1-1; possible D gene TRBD1, 6 bases. The CDR3 loop spans 13 amino acids. V was cut by 4 bases and J by 5 bases, with 14 bases left in between. Germline V CDR1 and CDR2: SQVTM, ANQGSEA. The CDR3 spells CSVGGPRGTEAFF. CDR3 DNA: TGCAGCGTTGGGGGGCCAAGAGGGACTGAAGCTTTCTTT.

The V call is TRBV5-6, the J call TRBJ2-2; D is possibly TRBD1 (5 bases). Germline V lookup: CDR1 SGHDT, CDR2 YYEEEE. The V gene lost 2 bases and the J gene lost 5 bases, with 16 bases spanning the gap. This CDR3 has 16 residues. CDR3: CASSFYYRLQTGELFF. CDR3 nucleotide sequence: TGTGCCAGCAGCTTTTACTACAGGCTACAAACCGGGGAGCTGTTTTTT.

The rearrangement joins TRBV6-1 to TRBJ2-1; 11 nucleotides agree with TRBD1. CDR3 length: 12 amino acids. Unmatched junction bases numbered 7, after V lost 6 bases and J lost 15 bases. In germline, CDR1 is MNHNS, CDR2 SASEGT. DNA for the CDR3: TGTGCCAGCAGAGACCGGGGGACAGGGGGGTTCTTC. Protein product: CASRDRGTGGFF.

V usage is TRBV7-3 and J usage is TRBJ2-7; 9 bases align to TRBD2. The ends lost 5 bases at V and 4 bases at J; junction bases unmatched: 9. Looked up from germline, CDR1 is SGHTA and CDR2 is FQGTGA. This CDR3 has 15 residues. The CDR3 reads CASSRMGLAGYEQYF. The DNA for the CDR3 is TGTGCCAGCAGCCGCATGGGCCTAGCGGGGTACGAGCAGTACTTC.

The V and J genes are TRBV20-1 and TRBJ2-5, with a tentative D call TRBD2 (5 bases). Germline-derived CDR1 and CDR2 are DFQATT and SNEGSKA (reference sequence). CDR3 size: 11 residues. The CDR3 loop reads CRAGGSETQYF. The CDR3 region has the DNA TGCAGGGCGGGCGGTTCGGAGACCCAGTACTTC.

This chain joins TRBV7-9 and TRBJ1-3, with D maybe TRBD1 (6 bases). The CDR3 is 15 amino acids. Germline values: CDR1 SEHNR, CDR2 FQNEAQ (reference sequence). V was clipped by 2 bases and J by 2 bases, with 10 bases between them. This chain's CDR3 is CASSLWGPAGNTIYF. DNA for the CDR3: TGTGCCAGCAGCTTATGGGGGCCAGCTGGAAACACCATATATTTT.

The rearrangement links TRBV5-8 to TRBJ2-3; TRBD1 might be the D (6 bases). The CDR3 runs to 14 residues. The V gene lost 3 bases and the J gene lost 3 bases, with 11 bases spanning the gap. Germline CDR1 reads SGHTS; CDR2 reads YDEGEE. The CDR3 sequence: CASSSWGQTDTQYF. CDR3 nucleotides: TGTGCCAGCAGCTCGTGGGGACAAACAGATACGCAGTATTTT.

The chain employs TRBV29-1 and TRBJ2-1, with D possibly matching TRBD2 (5 bases). The CDR3 has 11 amino acids. V was pared by 7 bases and J by 4 bases, with 8 bases between. Per germline, CDR1 SQVTM and CDR2 ANQGSEA. The CDR3 here is CSGGLYNEQFF. The CDR3 DNA sequence: TGCAGCGGTGGACTTTACAATGAGCAGTTCTTC.

The chain links TRBV5-4 to TRBJ1-2; D unclear. This CDR3 has 15 residues. The germline CDR1 and CDR2 sequences are SGHNT and YYREEE (reference sequence). V lost 0 bases, J lost 4 bases, and 13 bases lay in between. CDR3 sequence (DNA): TGTGCCAGCAGCTTGGGGGGAGGGCCTCTCTATGGCTACACCTTC. This sequence encodes CASSLGGGPLYGYTF.

The genes are TRBV5-1 and TRBJ1-5; D uncertain. With 5 bases removed from V and 6 bases from J, the gap between germline ends came to 12 bases. The CDR3 length is 13 residues. Germline CDR1 is SGHRS and CDR2 is YFSETQ. CDR3 bases: TGCGCCAGCAGTTTCACTTTCGGTCAGCCCCAGCATTTT. Protein: CASSFTFGQPQHF.

In this sample, this clone turned up once. Here the CDR3 DNA reads TGCAGCGTTGGCGGAACGAACACTGAAGCTTTCTTT. Protein product: CSVGGTNTEAFF. This chain connects TRBV29-1 to TRBJ1-1; no clear D. The ends were cut back, 4 bases at V and 1 base at J, with 7 bases in the middle. In germline, CDR1 is SQVTM, CDR2 ANQGSEA. This CDR3 contains 12 residues.

This rearrangement joins TRBV2 to TRBJ2-2; 8 nucleotides agree with TRBD2. The CDR3 covers 13 residues. V was pared by 5 bases and J by 5 bases, with 1 base of the junction left unmatched. In germline, CDR1 is SNHLY, CDR2 FYNNEI. CDR3 sequence reads: CASSPSGTGELFF. CDR3 DNA: TGTGCCAGCAGTCCTAGCGGGACCGGGGAGCTGTTTTTT.

The chain couples TRBV27 to TRBJ2-1; D call uncertain. Trimming took 0 bases from V and 2 from J, leaving 11 bases between them. The CDR3 totals 16 residues. CDR1 and CDR2 from the germline V gene are MNHEY and SMNVEV (reference sequence). CDR3 bases: TGTGCCAGCAGTTTATCGGTGACTTTTCCCTACAATGAGCAGTTCTTC. Residues: CASSLSVTFPYNEQFF.

The chain combines TRBV13 with TRBJ2-4, with TRBD2 matching 14 bases. V was clipped by 3 bases and J by 12 bases; unmatched bases: 7. Germline CDR1 and CDR2: PRHDT and FYEKMQ (reference sequence). This CDR3 contains 15 residues. The CDR3 sequence is CASSLGLAGVQSQYF. CDR3 DNA sequence: TGTGCCAGCAGCTTGGGACTAGCGGGGGTCCAATCTCAGTACTTC.

The sample holds one count of this clone. The rearrangement uses TRBV18 and TRBJ1-1, with 10 bases fitting TRBD1. Germline CDR1 and CDR2: KGHSH and LQKENI. This CDR3 contains 16 residues. With 3 bases clipped from V and 7 bases from J, the junction kept 11 bases outside the gene matches. The CDR3, as DNA: TGTGCCAGCTCACCCCCGGGACAGGGGAGTTTTGGTGAAGCTTTCTTT. It encodes CASSPPGQGSFGEAFF.

The chain is built from TRBV6-5 and TRBJ2-1; 9 bases agree with TRBD2. The junction had 9 bases not matched to a gene; V was cut back by 9 bases and J by 6 bases. The CDR3 sequence is 14 residues long. CDR1 and CDR2 from the germline V gene are MNHEY and SVGAGI. The CDR3 spells CASGNSGSRNEQFF. In DNA form, the CDR3 reads TGTGCCAGTGGGAATAGCGGGAGTCGCAATGAGCAGTTCTTC.

The rearrangement joins TRBV5-1 to TRBJ1-4, with TRBD1 identical over 7 bases. The CDR3 has 15 residues. Losses at the gene ends were 2 bases for V and 5 bases for J; bases not matched to a gene: 6. From germline, CDR1 is SGHRS and CDR2 YFSETQ. The CDR3, as DNA: TGCGCCAGCAGCTTAGGGGGCCGCAACAATGAAAAACTGTTTTTT. Translation gives CASSLGGRNNEKLFF.